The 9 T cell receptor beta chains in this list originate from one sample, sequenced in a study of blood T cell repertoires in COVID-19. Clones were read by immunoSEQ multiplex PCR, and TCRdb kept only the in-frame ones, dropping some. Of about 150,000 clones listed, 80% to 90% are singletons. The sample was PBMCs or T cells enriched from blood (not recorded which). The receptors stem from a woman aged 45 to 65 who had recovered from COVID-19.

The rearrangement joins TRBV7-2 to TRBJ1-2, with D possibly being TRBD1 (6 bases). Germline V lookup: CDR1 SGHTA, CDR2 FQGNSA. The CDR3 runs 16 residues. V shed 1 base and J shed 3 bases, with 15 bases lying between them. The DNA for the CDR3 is TGTGCCAGCAGCTTAGGGTTGCAGGGGAGGGACTATGGCTACACCTTC. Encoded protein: CASSLGLQGRDYGYTF.

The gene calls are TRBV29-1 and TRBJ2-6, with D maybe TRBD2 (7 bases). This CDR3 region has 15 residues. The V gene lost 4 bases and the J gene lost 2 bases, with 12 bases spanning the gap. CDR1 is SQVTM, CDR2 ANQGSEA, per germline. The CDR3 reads CSVGSGGTGANVLTF. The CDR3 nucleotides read TGCAGCGTTGGTTCGGGGGGCACTGGGGCCAACGTCCTGACTTTC.

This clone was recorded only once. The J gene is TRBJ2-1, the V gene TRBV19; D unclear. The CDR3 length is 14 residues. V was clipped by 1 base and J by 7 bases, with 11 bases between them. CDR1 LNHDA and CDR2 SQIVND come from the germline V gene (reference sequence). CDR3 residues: CASSIAHSINEQFF. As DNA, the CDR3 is TGTGCCAGTAGTATAGCGCACTCGATAAATGAGCAGTTCTTC.

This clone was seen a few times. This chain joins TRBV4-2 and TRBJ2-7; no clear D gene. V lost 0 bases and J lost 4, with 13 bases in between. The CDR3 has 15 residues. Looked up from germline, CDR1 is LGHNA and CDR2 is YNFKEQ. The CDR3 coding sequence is TGTGCCAGCAGCCAAGATCGCAGATTCATGTACGAGCAGTACTTC. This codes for CASSQDRRFMYEQYF.

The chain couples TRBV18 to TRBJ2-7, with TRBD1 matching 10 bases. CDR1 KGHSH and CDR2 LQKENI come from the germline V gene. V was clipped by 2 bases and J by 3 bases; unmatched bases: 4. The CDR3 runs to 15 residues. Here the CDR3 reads CASSPGTGESYEQYF. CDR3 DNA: TGTGCCAGCTCACCAGGGACAGGGGAAAGCTACGAGCAGTACTTC.

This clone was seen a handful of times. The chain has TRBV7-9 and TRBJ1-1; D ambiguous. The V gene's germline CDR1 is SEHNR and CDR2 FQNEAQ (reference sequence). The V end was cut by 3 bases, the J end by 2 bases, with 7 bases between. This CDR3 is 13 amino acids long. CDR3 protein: CASSLNRNTEAFF. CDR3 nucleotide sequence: TGTGCCAGCAGCTTGAACAGAAACACTGAAGCTTTCTTT.

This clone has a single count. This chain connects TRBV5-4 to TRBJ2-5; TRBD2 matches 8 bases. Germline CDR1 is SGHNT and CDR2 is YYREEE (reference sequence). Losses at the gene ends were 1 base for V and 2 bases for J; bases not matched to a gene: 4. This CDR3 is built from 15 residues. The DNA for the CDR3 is TGTGCCAGCAGCTTGTTTTCTAGCGGGCAAGAGACCCAGTACTTC. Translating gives CASSLFSSGQETQYF.

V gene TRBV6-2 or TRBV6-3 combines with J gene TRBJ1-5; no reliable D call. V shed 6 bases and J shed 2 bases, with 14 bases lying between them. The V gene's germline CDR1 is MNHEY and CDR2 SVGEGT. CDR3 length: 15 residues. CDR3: CASSSGEGGNQPQHF. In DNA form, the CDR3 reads TGTGCCAGCAGCTCCGGTGAAGGAGGCAATCAGCCCCAGCATTTT.

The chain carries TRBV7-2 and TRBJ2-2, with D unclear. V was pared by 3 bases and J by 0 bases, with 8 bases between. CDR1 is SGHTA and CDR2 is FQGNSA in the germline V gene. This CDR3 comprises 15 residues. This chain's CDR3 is CASSFRHPNTGELFF. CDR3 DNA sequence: TGTGCCAGCAGCTTCAGACACCCGAACACCGGGGAGCTGTTTTTT.